Shown below are 21 T cell receptor beta chains from a single sample sequenced in a study of shared clonotypes between healthy human individuals. The method was immunoSEQ multiplex PCR; TCRdb's version includes in-frame clones alone and lacks a portion of them. The sample includes roughly 2.6 million clones, around 94% seen only once; the top ten take more than 0.12%. Sequences were obtained from naive CD4+ T cells sorted from blood. The subset here: CD45RA+ positively selected. Receptors were obtained from a young man in good health.

This clone was observed once. This chain links TRBV27 with TRBJ1-4; possible D gene TRBD1, 6 bases. CDR3 length equals 15 residues. With 4 bases removed from V and 8 bases from J, the gap between germline ends came to 17 bases. CDR1 and CDR2 (germline): MNHEY, SMNVEV (reference sequence). The CDR3 sequence is CASSWQGPGREKLFF. In DNA, the CDR3 is TGTGCCAGCAGTTGGCAGGGGCCGGGGCGGGAAAAACTGTTTTTT.

The chain recombines TRBV5-1 with TRBJ2-3, with D unresolved. The CDR3 covers 15 residues. V lost 0 bases, J lost 2 bases, and 10 bases lay in between. Looked up from germline, CDR1 is SGHRS and CDR2 is YFSETQ. The CDR3, as DNA: TGCGCCAGCAGCTTGGATGGTCAGCCCACAGATACGCAGTATTTT. Its protein is CASSLDGQPTDTQYF.

The chain combines TRBV5-4 with TRBJ2-3; D is uncertain. CDR1 and CDR2 from the germline V gene are SGHNT and YYREEE (reference sequence). This CDR3 has 13 residues. Trimming pared 5 bases from V and 3 bases from J, leaving 10 bases between. CDR3 region: CASSFQLTDTQYF. The CDR3 DNA is TGTGCCAGCAGTTTCCAGCTGACAGATACGCAGTATTTT.

The rearrangement uses TRBV2 and TRBJ1-2; maybe TRBD1 (6 bases). Germline lookup yields CDR1 SNHLY and CDR2 FYNNEI. The CDR3 is made up of 15 amino acids. V lost 6 bases, J lost 0 bases, and 14 bases lay in between. The CDR3 region is CASSGGQYSNYGYTF. As DNA, the CDR3 is TGTGCCAGCAGCGGTGGACAGTATTCTAACTATGGCTACACCTTC.

The chain is built from TRBV21-1 and TRBJ1-6; the D segment call TRBD1 is taken from the table without a DNA check. TRBV21-1 is a documented pseudogene. The CDR3 spans 14 residues. The chain's CDR3 is CATSRDRNFSPLHF. As DNA, the CDR3 is TGTGCCACCTCGAGGGACAGAAACTTTTCACCCCTCCACTTT.

The chain links TRBV29-1 to TRBJ1-4; 7 positions agree with TRBD1. Germline assignment: CDR1 SQVTM and CDR2 ANQGSEA. The length of the CDR3 is 14 residues. With V trimmed by 7 bases and J by 6 bases, 11 bases remained unmatched. The CDR3 spells CSARRQGWDEKLFF. CDR3 sequence (DNA): TGCAGCGCCCGACGACAGGGATGGGATGAAAAACTGTTTTTT.

The chain combines TRBV28 with TRBJ2-7, with TRBD1 matching over 7 bases. Germline CDR1 is MDHEN and CDR2 is SYDVKM. This CDR3 is 13 amino acids long. V dropped 6 bases and J dropped 5; count of bases not matched to a gene: 7. The CDR3 protein is CASRNRGVHEQYF. CDR3 nucleotide sequence: TGTGCCAGCAGAAACAGGGGAGTCCACGAGCAGTACTTC.

The J gene is TRBJ2-2, the V gene TRBV5-1, with D possibly being TRBD2 (5 bases). Germline loops: CDR1 SGHRS, CDR2 YFSETQ. Trimming stripped 4 bases from V and 1 base from J, with 14 bases between. This CDR3 contains 16 residues. The CDR3 reads CASSAVSARNTGELFF. The CDR3 DNA is TGCGCCAGCAGCGCTGTTAGCGCCCGGAACACCGGGGAGCTGTTTTTT. Full variable domain (outside the CDR3, taken from reference TRBV5-1 and TRBJ2-2): KAGVTQTPRYLIKTRGQQVTLSCSPISGHRSVSWYQQTPGQGLQFLFEYFSETQRNKGNFPGRFSGRQFSNSRSEMNVSTLELGDSALYLCASSAVSARNTGELFFGEGSRLTVL.

The rearrangement links TRBV5-1 to TRBJ1-4, with 9 bases matching TRBD1. There are 16 residues in the CDR3. V was clipped by 2 bases and J by 2 bases; unmatched bases: 4. Germline CDR1 is SGHRS and CDR2 is YFSETQ. This CDR3 is CASSLLQGATNEKLFF. CDR3 DNA: TGCGCCAGCAGCTTACTACAGGGGGCCACTAATGAAAAACTGTTTTTT.

V usage is TRBV4-1 and J usage is TRBJ2-3, with 12 nucleotides matching TRBD2. The germline V gene encodes CDR1 MGHRA and CDR2 YSYEKL. The CDR3 extends over 19 amino acids. V trimming: 2 bases; J trimming: 3 bases; junction bases outside the gene matches: 12. In DNA form, the CDR3 reads TGCGCCAGCAGCCAATCAACTAGCGGGGGGCCAATAAAAACAGATACGCAGTATTTT. As protein: CASSQSTSGGPIKTDTQYF.

To note about this clone: Other DNA sequences in the sample encode the same CDR3. V usage is TRBV7-9 and J usage is TRBJ2-2; 9 nucleotides match TRBD1. This CDR3 spans 15 amino acids. The junction had 6 bases not matched to a gene; V was cut back by 5 bases and J by 5 bases. Germline V gene lookup returns CDR1 SEHNR and CDR2 FQNEAQ (reference sequence). The CDR3 region has the DNA TGTGCCAGCAGCCTAGGGACAGGGACGACCGGGGAGCTGTTTTTT. Protein sequence: CASSLGTGTTGELFF.

The chain recombines TRBV4-3 with TRBJ2-2; TRBD1 matches 7 bases. The V and J ends lost 0 bases and 7 bases, in that order; junction bases with no gene match: 8. The CDR3 sequence is 16 residues long. CDR1 is LGHNA, CDR2 YSLEER, per germline. The CDR3, as DNA: TGCGCCAGCAGCCAAGAGTGGCGACAGGGTAGCGGGGAGCTGTTTTTT. Translated, it gives CASSQEWRQGSGELFF.

Notes on this clone: The sample contains more than one DNA sequence encoding this CDR3. The chain links TRBV6-6 to TRBJ1-1; 7 nucleotides align to TRBD1. J gave up 5 bases and V 7 bases, and 10 bases lay outside the gene matches. CDR1 and CDR2 (germline): MNHNY, SVGAGI (reference sequence). This CDR3 has 14 residues. The CDR3 sequence is CASNPQGIGTEAFF. CDR3 bases: TGTGCCAGCAACCCACAGGGGATAGGGACTGAAGCTTTCTTT.

The V and J genes are TRBV28 and TRBJ1-1; weak D call: TRBD1 (5 bases). Germline CDR1 MDHEN, CDR2 SYDVKM. This CDR3 region has 14 residues. V was cut by 5 bases and J by 2 bases, with 12 bases left in between. Here the CDR3 DNA reads TGTGCCAGCAGTCCGGGGGGGGTTAACACTGAAGCTTTCTTT. It encodes CASSPGGVNTEAFF.

The CDR3 protein is CASSQARERSEQFF. CDR3 DNA: TGCGCCAGCAGCCAAGCACGGGAGAGGAGTGAGCAGTTCTTC. This sequence joins TRBV4-3 and TRBJ2-1; weak D call: TRBD2 (6 bases). The germline V gene encodes CDR1 LGHNA and CDR2 YSLEER. Trimming pared 1 base from V and 9 bases from J, leaving 13 bases between. The CDR3 has 14 amino acids.

The chain uses TRBV7-2 and TRBJ2-1; 11 positions match TRBD2. Germline trimming cut 1 base from V and 7 bases from J; bases unmatched to any gene: 12. Germline assignment: CDR1 SGHTA and CDR2 FQGNSA. This CDR3 has 18 residues. The CDR3 loop is CASSLEMGLAGGLNEQFF. DNA of the CDR3: TGTGCCAGCAGCTTAGAAATGGGTCTAGCGGGAGGTTTAAATGAGCAGTTCTTC.

The chain combines TRBV5-6 with TRBJ2-7; 8 bases agree with TRBD1. This CDR3 region has 15 residues. Trimming cost V 0 bases and J 5 bases; bases outside gene matches: 7. Germline V lookup: CDR1 SGHDT, CDR2 YYEEEE. The CDR3 coding sequence is TGTGCCAGCAGCTTGGGGACAGGGACGACCAACGAGCAGTACTTC. Translating it yields CASSLGTGTTNEQYF.

The V and J genes are TRBV5-1 and TRBJ1-4; no clear D. The CDR3 sequence is 16 residues long. CDR1 and CDR2 from the germline V gene are SGHRS and YFSETQ. V was pared by 0 bases and J by 1 base, with 10 bases between. CDR3: CASSLAIAGTNEKLFF. The CDR3 nucleotides are TGCGCCAGCAGCTTGGCCATTGCAGGAACTAATGAAAAACTGTTTTTT.

Turning to this clone: Other DNA sequences from this sample encode an identical CDR3 as well. This chain links TRBV6-5 with TRBJ1-2; D not resolved. The CDR3 is 14 residues long. Looked up from germline, CDR1 is MNHEY and CDR2 is SVGAGI. The germline V and J ends were trimmed by 0 bases and 0 bases, with 5 bases remaining between them. CDR3 bases: TGTGCCAGCAGTTACTCGGGGACTAACTATGGCTACACCTTC. Translating it yields CASSYSGTNYGYTF.

This CDR3 is CASSSPLWGDTQYF. Here the CDR3 DNA reads TGTGCCAGCAGCTCCCCCTTATGGGGAGATACGCAGTATTTT. This chain uses TRBV7-8 with TRBJ2-3; D not resolved. This CDR3 has 14 amino acids. CDR1 and CDR2 (germline): SGHVS, FQNEAQ. V was shortened by 4 bases and J by 5 bases, with 13 bases between the two germline ends.

The chain carries TRBV18 and TRBJ1-1; possibly TRBD1 for D (6 bases). CDR3 size: 13 residues. Germline V gene sequence: CDR1 KGHSH, CDR2 LQKENI. V lost 4 bases to trimming and J lost 6 bases, with 12 bases between them. Written as DNA, the CDR3 is TGTGCCAGCTCACTCTCACAGGGCTCTGAAGCTTTCTTT. Its protein product is CASSLSQGSEAFF.